The 16 T cell receptor beta chains below come from one sample, sequenced in a study of blood T cell repertoires in COVID-19. This table comes from immunoSEQ multiplex PCR, and its TCRdb copy is limited to in-frame clones, with some not included. The profile shows 130,000 to 150,000 clones, around 80% of them singletons. Input material: peripheral blood. These receptors all come from a human donor in a cohort sampled during active COVID-19.

The chain recombines TRBV9 with TRBJ1-6; D is ambiguous. Trimming cost V 0 bases and J 6 bases, with 4 bases left between them. The CDR3 is made up of 13 amino acids. The germline V gene has CDR1 SGDLS and CDR2 YYNGEE. CDR3 nucleotides: TGTGCCAGCAGCGTAGCCGGTAATTCACCCCTCCACTTT. Translation gives CASSVAGNSPLHF.

The chain links TRBV6-5 to TRBJ1-5; D remains ambiguous. Germline V lookup: CDR1 MNHEY, CDR2 SVGAGI. The V end lost 8 bases, the J end lost 0 bases, and 11 bases lay between the germline ends. The CDR3 has 14 residues. The CDR3 spells CASDNGYSNQPQHF. For the CDR3, the DNA is TGTGCCAGCGACAACGGTTATAGCAATCAGCCCCAGCATTTT.

The chain links TRBV3-1 (or the pseudogene TRBV3-2) to TRBJ2-5; the D gene is possibly TRBD2 (6 bases). V lost 8 bases, J lost 4 bases, and 11 bases lay in between. Germline V CDR1 and CDR2: LGHDT, YNNKEL (reference sequence). This CDR3 is 12 amino acids long. The CDR3 nucleotides are TGTGCCAGCGGCGGGGTCGGAGAGACCCAGTACTTC. Its protein product is CASGGVGETQYF.

Relative to its sample, this clone is medium-sized. The genes are TRBV6-4 and TRBJ1-1, with 11 positions matching TRBD1. This CDR3 spans 14 amino acids. The ends lost 6 bases at V and 5 bases at J; junction bases unmatched: 5. Per the germline V gene, CDR1 is MRHNA and CDR2 is SNTAGT. CDR3: CASSPGQGETEAFF. In nucleotides, the CDR3 is TGTGCCAGCAGCCCGGGACAGGGGGAAACTGAAGCTTTCTTT.

This clone was recorded only once. The V and J genes are TRBV2 and TRBJ1-2; no firm D call. The CDR3 is made up of 11 amino acids. V was cut by 8 bases and J by 1 base, with 5 bases left in between. Germline assignment: CDR1 SNHLY and CDR2 FYNNEI. The CDR3 DNA follows: TGTGCCAGCGGGCTTAACTATGGCTACACCTTC. Protein: CASGLNYGYTF.

The sample holds a few counts of this clone. The J gene is TRBJ2-7, the V gene TRBV5-1, with D possibly being TRBD1 (5 bases). Germline V gene data show CDR1 as SGHRS and CDR2 as YFSETQ. Deletions cut 4 bases from V and 4 bases from J, with 12 bases between. The CDR3 length is 13 residues. The CDR3 coding sequence is TGCGCCAGCAGCGTGACAGCTCAATACGAGCAGTACTTC. Its translation: CASSVTAQYEQYF.

J is TRBJ2-6 and V is TRBV4-1, with D hard to call. CDR1 MGHRA and CDR2 YSYEKL come from the germline V gene. CDR3 length: 15 residues. V was trimmed by 3 bases and J by 4 bases, leaving 10 bases between them. In nucleotides, the CDR3 is TGCGCCAGCAGCCATCTTCCCGAGGGGGCCAACGTCCTGACTTTC. This encodes CASSHLPEGANVLTF.

V gene TRBV2 combines with J gene TRBJ1-5; no clear D gene. Trimming pared 4 bases from V and 6 bases from J, leaving 13 bases between. CDR1 is SNHLY and CDR2 is FYNNEI in the germline V gene. The CDR3 is 14 residues long. The CDR3 sequence: CASSGLKGAQPQHF. The CDR3 nucleotides read TGTGCCAGCAGTGGTTTGAAGGGAGCTCAGCCCCAGCATTTT.

This clone has only a few counts. This chain joins TRBV7-8 and TRBJ1-6, with D unresolved. This CDR3 spans 13 amino acids. V gave up 1 base and J gave up 10 bases, with 8 bases separating them. The germline V gene encodes CDR1 SGHVS and CDR2 FQNEAQ. The CDR3 loop is CASSLDQRSPLHF. CDR3 DNA sequence: TGTGCCAGCAGCTTAGACCAGAGGTCACCCCTCCACTTT. The whole variable domain, filled in from reference TRBV7-8 and TRBJ1-6, reads GAGVSQSPRYKVAKRGQDVALRCDPISGHVSLFWYQQALGQGPEFLTYFQNEAQLDKSGLPSDRFFAERPEGSVSTLKIQRTQQEDSAVYLCASSLDQRSPLHFGNGTRLTVT.

This clone has only one observation. Here the CDR3 DNA reads TGCGCCAGCAGGACGACAGGAAATAACAATGAGCAGTTCTTC. It specifies CASRTTGNNNEQFF. The chain recombines TRBV5-1 with TRBJ2-1; possible D gene TRBD1, 6 bases. Germline assignment: CDR1 SGHRS and CDR2 YFSETQ. V lost 5 bases and J lost 5, with 14 bases in between. The CDR3 covers 14 residues.

The rearrangement joins TRBV19 to TRBJ1-1; D is undetermined. CDR3 length equals 12 residues. Between the trimmed V and J ends, which lost 11 bases and 0 bases, there was a span of 10 bases. From germline, CDR1 is LNHDA and CDR2 SQIVND (reference sequence). CDR3 DNA: TGTGCCGCCGAGGGAATGAACACTGAAGCTTTCTTT. It specifies CAAEGMNTEAFF.

V is TRBV19 and J is TRBJ2-3; D perhaps matches TRBD2 (5 bases). The V gene's germline CDR1 is LNHDA and CDR2 SQIVND (reference sequence). CDR3 size: 14 residues. Trimming removed 2 bases at V and 2 bases at J, with 8 bases between. As DNA, the CDR3 is TGTGCCAGTAGTATACAGCGGTCCACAGATACGCAGTATTTT. Translated, it gives CASSIQRSTDTQYF.

This clone was seen only once. This chain links TRBV7-2 with TRBJ1-2; 7 nucleotides line up with TRBD1. The CDR3 totals 14 residues. The germline V gene encodes CDR1 SGHTA and CDR2 FQGNSA. V lost 2 bases and J lost 4; bases outside the gene matches: 4. CDR3 region: CASSLTGDAYGYTF. In nucleotides, the CDR3 is TGTGCCAGCAGCTTAACAGGGGATGCCTATGGCTACACCTTC.

The V and J genes are TRBV5-1 and TRBJ1-2; 9 bases line up with TRBD1. Looked up from germline, CDR1 is SGHRS and CDR2 is YFSETQ. V shed 4 bases, J shed 8 bases, and the junction held 9 bases outside the gene matches. CDR3 length equals 14 residues. The CDR3 DNA is TGCGCCAGCAGCGACCCACAGGGGGCCGAGGGCTACACCTTC. This sequence encodes CASSDPQGAEGYTF. Drawing the rest from reference TRBV5-1 and TRBJ1-2, the complete variable domain is KAGVTQTPRYLIKTRGQQVTLSCSPISGHRSVSWYQQTPGQGLQFLFEYFSETQRNKGNFPGRFSGRQFSNSRSEMNVSTLELGDSALYLCASSDPQGAEGYTFGSGTRLTVV.

The chain employs TRBV28 and TRBJ1-1; no firm D call. The germline V and J ends were trimmed by 7 bases and 1 base, with 16 bases remaining between them. The CDR3 is 15 amino acids. Germline V gene data show CDR1 as MDHEN and CDR2 as SYDVKM. The CDR3 sequence is CASTNYGVGNTEAFF. The CDR3 DNA reads TGTGCCAGCACGAACTACGGGGTCGGGAACACTGAAGCTTTCTTT.

This chain connects TRBV10-3 to TRBJ2-2; possibly TRBD2 for D (5 bases). The germline V gene encodes CDR1 ENHRY and CDR2 SYGVKD. V lost 2 bases, J lost 1 base, and 11 bases lay in between. The CDR3 spans 16 residues. CDR3 coding DNA: TGTGCCATCAGTGAGATGACCGGGATGAACACCGGGGAGCTGTTTTTT. This encodes CAISEMTGMNTGELFF.